Sequencing of this TCR beta chain was carried out in a study of tumor and adjacent non-tumor tissue in lung cancer. The template was RNA from unsorted bulk tissue. TCRbeta libraries were built with three rounds of nested PCR, modified from ARM-PCR. One entry per CDR3 protein results from TCRdb running MiXCR on the multiplex PCR reads. Counted here are about 110,000 distinct CDR3 sequences, approximately 87% occurring once; the ten biggest clones make up 20% to 25%. As concerns this clonotype: Compared with germline, one end of the junction differs, possibly owing to a read error.

Germline lookup yields CDR1 MNHEY and CDR2 SVGAGI. The CDR3 covers 16 residues. The genes are TRBV6-5 and TRBJ2-3; the match to TRBD2 covers 9 bases. The receptor's source is a man aged 65-85 years with non-small cell lung cancer. The sample comprised lung tumor tissue. The CDR3 loop reads CACSDPGLAGRDTQYF. The CDR3, as DNA: TGTGCCTGCAGTGACCCGGGACTAGCCGGACGAGATACGCAGTATTTT.